What follows are 5 T cell receptor beta chains derived from one specimen sequenced in a study of T cell clonotyping in hematopoietic cell transplantation. Profiling relied on immunoSEQ multiplex PCR, and the TCRdb table lists in-frame clones only, not all of them. This repertoire shows under 45,000 clones, approximately 88% found once; its top ten account for over 1.5%. Sequenced material: peripheral blood mononuclear cells. These receptors came from a woman in her 40s in good health. Some clones in this sample may be carry-over from other donors' samples.

This chain connects TRBV25-1 to TRBJ2-3; 10 bases are a match to TRBD2. The CDR3 sequence is 17 residues long. Trimming cost V 3 bases and J 2 bases; bases outside gene matches: 8. CDR1 MGHDK and CDR2 SYGVNS come from the germline V gene. The CDR3 spells CASSDFASGRNTDTQYF. In nucleotides, the CDR3 is TGTGCCAGCAGTGACTTTGCTAGCGGGAGAAACACAGATACGCAGTATTTT.

The chain has TRBV7-8 and TRBJ2-2, with D maybe TRBD2 (6 bases). Trimming removed 1 base from V and 7 bases from J, with 16 bases in between. This CDR3 contains 16 residues. Germline CDR1 is SGHVS and CDR2 is FQNEAQ. CDR3: CASSLDATGAVGELFF. The CDR3 region has the DNA TGTGCCAGCAGCTTAGACGCGACGGGAGCGGTCGGGGAGCTGTTTTTT. Combining the CDR3 with reference TRBV7-8 and TRBJ2-2 gives the whole variable domain GAGVSQSPRYKVAKRGQDVALRCDPISGHVSLFWYQQALGQGPEFLTYFQNEAQLDKSGLPSDRFFAERPEGSVSTLKIQRTQQEDSAVYLCASSLDATGAVGELFFGEGSRLTVL.

The chain uses TRBV7-2 and TRBJ1-3; D perhaps matches TRBD1 (6 bases). The CDR3 spans 16 residues. Trimming shortened V by 4 bases and J by 2 bases, and 15 bases separated the two germline ends. Germline CDR1 SGHTA, CDR2 FQGNSA. CDR3: CASSSRIGTPGNTIYF. The DNA of the CDR3 is TGTGCCAGCAGCTCGAGGATTGGGACACCTGGAAACACCATATATTTT.

V gene TRBV7-2 combines with J gene TRBJ2-2; D may be TRBD2 (5 bases). Deletions cut 1 base from V and 4 bases from J, with 10 bases between. Per the germline V gene, CDR1 is SGHTA and CDR2 is FQGNSA. The CDR3 extends over 15 amino acids. CDR3 bases: TGTGCCAGCAGCTTAGGTCGCGGGTTCACCGGGGAGCTGTTTTTT. Its translation: CASSLGRGFTGELFF.

The gene calls are TRBV5-1 and TRBJ1-3; D might be TRBD1 (6 bases). Germline V gene data show CDR1 as SGHRS and CDR2 as YFSETQ. The CDR3 has 17 residues. The V gene lost 5 bases and the J gene lost 0 bases, with 18 bases spanning the gap. CDR3 sequence (DNA): TGCGCCAGCAGTTTACAGGGTGGGCCGAGCTCTGGAAACACCATATATTTT. This sequence encodes CASSLQGGPSSGNTIYF. The complete variable domain, with remaining parts taken from reference TRBV5-1 and TRBJ1-3, reads KAGVTQTPRYLIKTRGQQVTLSCSPISGHRSVSWYQQTPGQGLQFLFEYFSETQRNKGNFPGRFSGRQFSNSRSEMNVSTLELGDSALYLCASSLQGGPSSGNTIYFGEGSWLTVV.